This T cell receptor (beta chain) was captured by sequencing in a study of blood T cells in healthy people across ages. This CDR3 region has 13 residues. Germline values: CDR1 MNHNS, CDR2 SASEGT. Trimming removed 4 bases at V and 5 bases at J, with 12 bases between. This clonotype was detected many times. Primers used in a second PCR of roughly 6 to 12 cycles were a sample-barcoded 5' primer and a J-beta primer mix. Via MiXCR, TCRdb re-called the 5' RACE reads, giving one row per CDR3 protein. The sample consists of 600,000 or so distinct CDR3 sequences, less than 35% of them appearing once. Isolation per sample recovered at least 6 million PBMCs.

Sequencing used blood. V usage is TRBV6-1 and J usage is TRBJ2-7, with D perhaps assigned TRBD1 or TRBD2 (5 bases each). This TCR derives from a woman older than 75 in good health. CDR3 in DNA: TGTGCCAGCAGTGCTGGGCAGGGACACGAGCAGTACTTC. Its protein product is CASSAGQGHEQYF.